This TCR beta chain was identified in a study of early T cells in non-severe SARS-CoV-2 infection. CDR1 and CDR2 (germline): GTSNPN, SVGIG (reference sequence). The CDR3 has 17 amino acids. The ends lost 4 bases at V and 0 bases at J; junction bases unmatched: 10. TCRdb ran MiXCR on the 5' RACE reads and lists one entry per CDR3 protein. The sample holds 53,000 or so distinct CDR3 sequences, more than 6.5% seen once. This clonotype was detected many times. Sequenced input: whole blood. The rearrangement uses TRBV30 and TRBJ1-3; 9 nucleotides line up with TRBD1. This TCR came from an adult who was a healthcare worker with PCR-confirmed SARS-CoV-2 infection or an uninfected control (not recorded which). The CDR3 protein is CAWKTGGMLSSGNTIYF. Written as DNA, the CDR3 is TGTGCCTGGAAGACAGGGGGAATGCTGAGCTCTGGAAACACCATATATTTT.